This T cell receptor beta chain derives from a study of shared clonotypes between healthy human individuals. Study results and limitations: Memory subsets generally showed lower estimated richness than naive subsets.

This CDR3 has 16 amino acids. V shed 4 bases, J shed 7 bases, and the junction held 13 bases outside the gene matches. The germline CDR1 and CDR2 sequences are SGHDN and FVKESK. Worth noting for this clone: No antigen is known for it.

As defined, naive CD8 cells were CD45RO-negative and positively selected for CCR7, with terminally differentiated effector memory CD45RA+ cells excluded. Replicate PCRs from sorted subsets contained around 200 ng DNA, which is approximately 30,000 T cell genomes. Clones were read by immunoSEQ multiplex PCR, and TCRdb kept only the in-frame ones, dropping some. The sample gives some 2.1 million clones, just over 90% of which show up once; about 1.6% is in the top ten. The specimen sequenced was naive CD8+ T cells from PBMCs. The TCR comes from a man aged 18-30 years in good health. Some clones in this sample may be carry-over from other donors' samples. The chain couples TRBV14 to TRBJ1-2; 9 bases are a match to TRBD1. Here the CDR3 DNA reads TGTGCCAGCAGCCCTATAAGAGGGGACAGGGTCCTTGGCTACACCTTC. This gives the protein CASSPIRGDRVLGYTF.